Listed below are T cell receptor beta chains from one sample, sequenced in a study of T cell repertoires in cytomegalovirus infection. Each CDR3 protein gets one entry after TCRdb re-called the reads with MiXCR. The table records tens of thousands of distinct CDR3 sequences, around 20% of them present only once. Their antigens are not known. Input material: PBMCs, sequenced either directly or after in vitro stimulation (not recorded which). Receptor source: a human donor in good health (CMV status not recorded). Some clones in this sample may be carry-over from other donors' samples. Each CDR3 is given with its conserved first and last residue. Fields, in order: D gene, J gene, clone size, CDR3 length, V gene, CDR3 protein, CDR3 DNA. A D gene is named only where the DNA matches it firmly. Some rows mark clone size as missing; the rest say once, few, many or name a class of expanded clone.

D gene: TRBD1
J gene: TRBJ1-3
clone size: many
CDR3 length: 17
V gene: TRBV7-6
CDR3 protein: CASSVDRGKRTGNTIYF
CDR3 DNA: TGTGCCAGCAGCGTAGACAGGGGGAAACGAACTGGAAACACCATATATTTT

D gene: TRBD1
J gene: TRBJ1-2
clone size: many
CDR3 length: 15
V gene: TRBV7-8
CDR3 protein: CASSSYAGQGGGYTF
CDR3 DNA: TGTGCCAGCAGCTCGTATGCTGGACAGGGGGGGGGCTACACCTTC

D gene: -
J gene: TRBJ2-3
clone size: -
CDR3 length: 16
V gene: TRBV7-2
CDR3 protein: CASSQQAQTSTDTQYF
CDR3 DNA: TGTGCCAGCAGTCAACAGGCACAAACTAGCACAGATACGCAGTATTTT

D gene: -
J gene: TRBJ2-5
clone size: few
CDR3 length: 14
V gene: TRBV6-5
CDR3 protein: CASSYSRREETQYF
CDR3 DNA: TGTGCCAGCAGTTACTCCCGGCGGGAAGAGACCCAGTACTTC

D gene: -
J gene: TRBJ2-5
clone size: few
CDR3 length: 14
V gene: TRBV2
CDR3 protein: CASSDIRGEETQYF
CDR3 DNA: TGTGCCAGCAGTGATATAAGGGGCGAAGAGACCCAGTACTTC

D gene: -
J gene: TRBJ2-7
clone size: many
CDR3 length: 11
V gene: TRBV28
CDR3 protein: CASSTVYEQYF
CDR3 DNA: TGTGCCAGCAGTACGGTTTACGAGCAGTACTTC

D gene: TRBD2
J gene: TRBJ2-1
clone size: -
CDR3 length: 17
V gene: TRBV3-1
CDR3 protein: CASSPLAGTTSIHEQFF
CDR3 DNA: TGTGCCAGCAGCCCCCTAGCGGGCACGACGAGTATCCATGAGCAGTTCTTC

D gene: TRBD1
J gene: TRBJ1-1
clone size: many
CDR3 length: 14
V gene: TRBV5-5
CDR3 protein: CASSWNRGASEAFF
CDR3 DNA: TGTGCCAGCAGCTGGAACAGGGGAGCGTCTGAAGCTTTCTTT

D gene: -
J gene: TRBJ2-5
clone size: -
CDR3 length: 12
V gene: TRBV18
CDR3 protein: CASSTEGETQYF
CDR3 DNA: TGTGCCAGCTCAACAGAGGGAGAGACCCAGTACTTC

D gene: -
J gene: TRBJ2-7
clone size: few
CDR3 length: 16
V gene: TRBV27
CDR3 protein: CASSLRGPASSYEQYF
CDR3 DNA: TGTGCCAGCAGTTTGCGGGGCCCGGCAAGCTCCTACGAGCAGTACTTC

D gene: -
J gene: TRBJ2-1
clone size: few
CDR3 length: 15
V gene: TRBV19
CDR3 protein: CASSIDRGLYNEQFF
CDR3 DNA: TGTGCCAGTAGTATAGACAGGGGCCTCTACAATGAGCAGTTCTTC

D gene: -
J gene: TRBJ1-2
clone size: many
CDR3 length: 14
V gene: TRBV7-9
CDR3 protein: CATAPGPVTGGYTF
CDR3 DNA: TGTGCCACCGCGCCGGGACCGGTGACTGGTGGCTACACCTTC

D gene: -
J gene: TRBJ2-3
clone size: many
CDR3 length: 16
V gene: TRBV7-9
CDR3 protein: CASSHLGEEVTDTQYF
CDR3 DNA: TGTGCCAGCAGCCATCTGGGGGAGGAGGTGACAGATACGCAGTATTTT

D gene: -
J gene: TRBJ2-7
clone size: -
CDR3 length: 13
V gene: TRBV19
CDR3 protein: CASSPAGGYEQYF
CDR3 DNA: TGTGCCAGTAGCCCAGCGGGCGGCTACGAGCAGTACTTC

D gene: TRBD1
J gene: TRBJ1-1
clone size: -
CDR3 length: 13
V gene: TRBV3-1
CDR3 protein: CASRTGGRTEAFF
CDR3 DNA: TGTGCCAGCAGGACAGGGGGAAGAACTGAAGCTTTCTTT

D gene: -
J gene: TRBJ2-2
clone size: few
CDR3 length: 15
V gene: TRBV28
CDR3 protein: CASSYNKQVTGELFF
CDR3 DNA: TGTGCCAGCAGCTACAATAAACAAGTGACCGGGGAGCTGTTTTTT

D gene: TRBD2
J gene: TRBJ2-1
clone size: -
CDR3 length: 18
V gene: TRBV11-3
CDR3 protein: CASSLGLAGGRSYNEQFF
CDR3 DNA: TGTGCCAGCAGCCTCGGACTAGCGGGAGGGCGATCCTACAATGAGCAGTTCTTC

D gene: -
J gene: TRBJ2-1
clone size: -
CDR3 length: 14
V gene: TRBV4-1
CDR3 protein: CASSQDFGGNEQFF
CDR3 DNA: TGCGCCAGCAGCCAAGATTTCGGAGGGAATGAGCAGTTCTTC

D gene: -
J gene: TRBJ2-3
clone size: -
CDR3 length: 15
V gene: TRBV20-1
CDR3 protein: CSATNPLGTQDTQYF
CDR3 DNA: TGCAGTGCTACTAACCCACTGGGAACACAAGATACGCAGTATTTT

D gene: TRBD1
J gene: TRBJ1-1
clone size: few
CDR3 length: 15
V gene: TRBV6-2/TRBV6-3
CDR3 protein: CASSHSRTGVKEAFF
CDR3 DNA: TGTGCCAGCAGCCACTCACGGACAGGGGTAAAGGAAGCTTTCTTT

D gene: TRBD1
J gene: TRBJ1-2
clone size: -
CDR3 length: 12
V gene: TRBV29-1
CDR3 protein: CSVLDRASGYTF
CDR3 DNA: TGCAGCGTTTTGGACAGGGCGAGTGGCTACACCTTC

D gene: TRBD1
J gene: TRBJ1-5
clone size: few
CDR3 length: 15
V gene: TRBV4-1
CDR3 protein: CASSHEDREDQPQHF
CDR3 DNA: TGCGCCAGCAGCCATGAGGACAGGGAGGATCAGCCCCAGCATTTT

D gene: -
J gene: TRBJ1-2
clone size: -
CDR3 length: 15
V gene: TRBV28
CDR3 protein: CASSSSGTFFYGYTF
CDR3 DNA: TGTGCCAGCAGCTCCTCGGGGACTTTTTTCTATGGCTACACCTTC

D gene: -
J gene: TRBJ2-1
clone size: many
CDR3 length: 14
V gene: TRBV4-1
CDR3 protein: CASSHPPSTNEQFF
CDR3 DNA: TGCGCCAGCAGTCACCCGCCGAGCACCAATGAGCAGTTCTTC

D gene: -
J gene: TRBJ2-5
clone size: few
CDR3 length: 14
V gene: TRBV5-4
CDR3 protein: CASTEDQLQETQYF
CDR3 DNA: TGTGCCAGCACAGAGGACCAACTCCAAGAGACCCAGTACTTC

D gene: TRBD1
J gene: TRBJ2-3
clone size: -
CDR3 length: 14
V gene: TRBV15
CDR3 protein: CATNPQGPGNTQYF
CDR3 DNA: TGTGCCACCAACCCACAGGGGCCCGGTAATACGCAGTATTTT

D gene: TRBD2
J gene: TRBJ2-3
clone size: -
CDR3 length: 17
V gene: TRBV5-5
CDR3 protein: CASSPSGTLFSTDTQYF
CDR3 DNA: TGTGCCAGCAGCCCTAGCGGGACCCTGTTTAGCACAGATACGCAGTATTTT

D gene: -
J gene: TRBJ2-2
clone size: many
CDR3 length: 13
V gene: TRBV7-8
CDR3 protein: CASSLGGVGELFF
CDR3 DNA: TGTGCCAGCAGCTTAGGGGGTGTCGGGGAGCTGTTTTTT

D gene: -
J gene: TRBJ1-6
clone size: -
CDR3 length: 14
V gene: TRBV19
CDR3 protein: CASSIGDNHSPLHF
CDR3 DNA: TGTGCCAGTAGTATAGGGGACAACCATTCACCCCTCCACTTT

D gene: TRBD2
J gene: TRBJ2-1
clone size: -
CDR3 length: 15
V gene: TRBV27
CDR3 protein: CASSSLAGVYNEQFF
CDR3 DNA: TGTGCCAGCAGTTCTCTAGCGGGAGTTTACAATGAGCAGTTCTTC

D gene: TRBD2
J gene: TRBJ2-5
clone size: few
CDR3 length: 15
V gene: TRBV24-1
CDR3 protein: CATSDPTSGKETQYF
CDR3 DNA: TGTGCCACCAGTGATCCCACTAGCGGGAAAGAGACCCAGTACTTC

D gene: TRBD2
J gene: TRBJ2-3
clone size: many
CDR3 length: 14
V gene: TRBV7-2
CDR3 protein: CASSAGLAGDTQYF
CDR3 DNA: TGTGCCAGCAGCGCGGGACTAGCTGGAGATACGCAGTATTTT

D gene: -
J gene: TRBJ1-2
clone size: many
CDR3 length: 14
V gene: TRBV12-3/TRBV12-4
CDR3 protein: CASSYSGENYGYTF
CDR3 DNA: TGTGCCAGCAGTTACTCGGGGGAGAACTATGGCTACACCTTC

D gene: -
J gene: TRBJ1-1
clone size: many
CDR3 length: 16
V gene: TRBV7-6
CDR3 protein: CASSTSVGPRNSEAFF
CDR3 DNA: TGTGCCAGCAGCACCAGTGTAGGTCCCCGTAACTCTGAAGCTTTCTTT

D gene: -
J gene: TRBJ1-1
clone size: many
CDR3 length: 16
V gene: TRBV19
CDR3 protein: CASSKIPPTTGTEAFF
CDR3 DNA: TGTGCCAGTAGTAAGATCCCCCCAACGACAGGCACTGAAGCTTTCTTT

D gene: -
J gene: TRBJ2-7
clone size: -
CDR3 length: 16
V gene: TRBV10-3
CDR3 protein: CAISAFGRGKDREQYF
CDR3 DNA: TGTGCCATCAGTGCGTTCGGGAGAGGTAAGGATCGCGAGCAGTACTTC

D gene: -
J gene: TRBJ1-1
clone size: -
CDR3 length: 13
V gene: TRBV5-6
CDR3 protein: CASSTGTTTEAFF
CDR3 DNA: TGTGCCAGCAGCACCGGGACAACCACTGAAGCTTTCTTT

D gene: -
J gene: TRBJ2-4
clone size: few
CDR3 length: 14
V gene: TRBV28
CDR3 protein: CASTGGPAKNIQYF
CDR3 DNA: TGTGCCAGCACCGGGGGTCCCGCCAAAAACATTCAGTACTTC

D gene: -
J gene: TRBJ1-4
clone size: -
CDR3 length: 12
V gene: TRBV20-1
CDR3 protein: CSAYLHNEKLFF
CDR3 DNA: TGCAGTGCTTACCTTCATAATGAAAAACTGTTTTTT

D gene: -
J gene: TRBJ2-1
clone size: few
CDR3 length: 15
V gene: TRBV7-9
CDR3 protein: CASSSQGSPGDEQFF
CDR3 DNA: TGTGCCAGCAGTTCCCAGGGGTCACCCGGAGATGAGCAGTTCTTC

D gene: -
J gene: TRBJ2-5
clone size: few
CDR3 length: 17
V gene: TRBV20-1
CDR3 protein: CSARLSDRTTPRETQYF
CDR3 DNA: TGCAGTGCTAGACTTTCCGACCGGACCACCCCGAGGGAGACCCAGTACTTC